The 10 T cell receptor beta chains given below trace back to one sample, sequenced in a study of T cell clones after liver transplantation. The data were produced by immunoSEQ multiplex PCR, yet TCRdb's version contains in-frame clones alone and is incomplete. The sample contains roughly 80,000 clones, over 80% of which appear only once. Sequencing was performed on CD4+ T cells from blood, taken around 42 months after liver transplant. All receptors derive from a human patient who received a liver transplant. Some T cells may originate from the graft donor.

J is TRBJ1-4 and V is TRBV19; D call uncertain. The V and J ends lost 5 bases and 0 bases respectively, with 10 bases between them. Looked up from germline, CDR1 is LNHDA and CDR2 is SQIVND (reference sequence). This CDR3 spans 15 amino acids. The CDR3 nucleotides read TGTGCCAGTAGTCCCCGACACGCAACTAATGAAAAACTGTTTTTT. Protein: CASSPRHATNEKLFF.

This chain connects TRBV19 to TRBJ2-1, with D possibly TRBD2 on 6 matching bases. The V gene lost 3 bases and the J gene lost 5 bases, with 17 bases spanning the gap. The CDR3 loop spans 16 amino acids. Germline CDR1 LNHDA, CDR2 SQIVND (reference sequence). The CDR3 DNA follows: TGTGCCAGTAGTATGTTGGCGGGACGCACCCACAATGAGCAGTTCTTC. Protein sequence: CASSMLAGRTHNEQFF.

The chain is built from TRBV7-9 and TRBJ2-3, with 7 positions matching TRBD1. This CDR3 is built from 14 residues. Trimming at V came to 3 bases and at J to 2 bases, leaving 2 bases not matched to a gene. From germline, CDR1 is SEHNR and CDR2 FQNEAQ (reference sequence). CDR3 sequence: CASSLGQSTDTQYF. The CDR3 bases are TGTGCCAGCAGCTTGGGACAGTCCACAGATACGCAGTATTTT.

The chain is built from TRBV28 and TRBJ1-5; D is uncertain. The CDR3 has 14 amino acids. The V end was cut by 8 bases, the J end by 1 base, with 12 bases between. From germline, CDR1 is MDHEN and CDR2 SYDVKM. CDR3 bases: TGTGCCAGCTGTCCACCCGAGAGCAATCAGCCCCAGCATTTT. It yields the protein CASCPPESNQPQHF. The variable domain in full, with the rest retrieved from reference TRBV28 and TRBJ1-5, is DVKVTQSSRYLVKRTGEKVFLECVQDMDHENMFWYRQDPGLGLRLIYFSYDVKMKEKGDIPEGYSVSREKKERFSLILESASTNQTSMYLCASCPPESNQPQHFGDGTRLSIL.

V usage is TRBV27 and J usage is TRBJ1-4; D remains unclear. V was shortened by 4 bases and J by 3 bases, with 9 bases between the two germline ends. There are 14 residues in the CDR3. Germline V gene sequence: CDR1 MNHEY, CDR2 SMNVEV (reference sequence). The CDR3 DNA reads as TGTGCCAGCAGTTCGGTCCGAGCTAATGAAAAACTGTTTTTT. It yields the protein CASSSVRANEKLFF.

This clone was observed a few times. This chain links TRBV5-1 with TRBJ2-3, with 11 bases matching TRBD2. This CDR3 comprises 18 residues. V gave up 0 bases and J gave up 1 base; unmatched junction bases: 7. In germline, CDR1 is SGHRS, CDR2 YFSETQ. This CDR3 is CASSLALAGGHGTDTQYF. The CDR3 DNA reads TGCGCCAGCAGCTTGGCCTTAGCGGGAGGGCATGGCACAGATACGCAGTATTTT.

Of note for this clone: Other DNA sequences in the sample encode the same CDR3. The chain links TRBV7-8 to TRBJ2-6; D gene uncertain. Trimming took 5 bases from V and 3 from J, leaving 14 bases between them. The CDR3 extends over 16 amino acids. Germline V lookup: CDR1 SGHVS, CDR2 FQNEAQ. CDR3 nucleotide sequence: TGTGCCAGCAGCCGCCGAAATCGCGATGGGGCCAACGTCCTGACTTTC. Translated: CASSRRNRDGANVLTF. The full variable domain, in which reference TRBV7-8 and TRBJ2-6 provide the parts outside the CDR3, is GAGVSQSPRYKVAKRGQDVALRCDPISGHVSLFWYQQALGQGPEFLTYFQNEAQLDKSGLPSDRFFAERPEGSVSTLKIQRTQQEDSAVYLCASSRRNRDGANVLTFGAGSRLTVL.

This chain links TRBV6-6 with TRBJ2-7; 9 bases are a match to TRBD1. CDR3 length: 14 amino acids. CDR1 is MNHNY, CDR2 SVGAGI, per germline (reference sequence). J lost 3 bases, V lost 6 bases, and 6 bases had no gene match. The DNA of the CDR3 is TGTGCCAGCAGAAAGGGACAGGGCAGCTACGAGCAGTACTTC. Translating it yields CASRKGQGSYEQYF.

The DNA of the CDR3 is TGTGCCAGCAGTTTATTTGGATACAGGGCCAGGTACGAGCAGTACTTC. It translates to CASSLFGYRARYEQYF. V gene TRBV28 combines with J gene TRBJ2-7; TRBD1 might be the D (6 bases). Per germline, CDR1 MDHEN and CDR2 SYDVKM. The V gene lost 1 base and the J gene lost 4 bases, with 17 bases spanning the gap. The CDR3 spans 16 residues.

The rearrangement joins TRBV7-9 to TRBJ2-7; 10 bases align to TRBD1. The V segment lost 5 bases and the J segment 0 bases; nucleotides outside the gene matches: 4. The germline V gene has CDR1 SEHNR and CDR2 FQNEAQ (reference sequence). The CDR3 covers 15 residues. The CDR3 DNA sequence: TGTGCCAGCAGCGACAGGGGGCTCTACTCCTACGAGCAGTACTTC. Amino acids: CASSDRGLYSYEQYF.